The 17 T cell receptor beta chains listed next were all sequenced from one sample in a study of T cell changes during pregnancy in multiple sclerosis (dated by TCRdb to about 2019). Library generation was performed with the immunoSEQ multiplex PCR assay. The clones in this table, taken by TCRdb from immuneACCESS, are in-frame only. Not every clone is retained; where verified, under half of the shortfall comes from an unresolved V gene, and the cause of the rest is unknown. The sample records approximately 50,000 clones, more than 85% of which are singletons. The top ten clonotypes cover nearly 0.4% of the sample. The sequenced sample was CD4+ T cells from peripheral blood mononuclear cells, obtained after pregnancy. These receptor sequences come from a female donor with multiple sclerosis, enrolled in a pregnancy study.

This chain links TRBV6-1 with TRBJ1-2, with 7 positions matching TRBD1. Germline V lookup: CDR1 MNHNS, CDR2 SASEGT. The V gene end was trimmed by 2 bases and the J gene end by 8 bases; junction bases not matched to a gene: 8. The CDR3 sequence is 14 residues long. The DNA of the CDR3 is TGTGCCAGCAGTGAACCCGGGACAGCCACCGGCTACACCTTC. This translates into CASSEPGTATGYTF.

This rearrangement joins TRBV19 to TRBJ2-3, with 8 bases matching TRBD2. CDR1 is LNHDA, CDR2 SQIVND, per germline (reference sequence). The CDR3 has 15 amino acids. Trimming cost V 6 bases and J 2 bases; bases outside gene matches: 7. CDR3 loop: CASSTLADITDTQYF. The CDR3 DNA is TGTGCCAGTAGCACACTAGCGGACATCACAGATACGCAGTATTTT. The full variable domain, its missing parts supplied by reference TRBV19 and TRBJ2-3, is DGGITQSPKYLFRKEGQNVTLSCEQNLNHDAMYWYRQDPGQGLRLIYYSQIVNDFQKGDIAEGYSVSREKKESFPLTVTSAQKNPTAFYLCASSTLADITDTQYFGPGTRLTVL.

The rearrangement joins TRBV7-2 to TRBJ2-7, with D possibly matching TRBD1 (6 bases). The CDR3 is 14 residues long. V was shortened by 4 bases and J by 4 bases, with 14 bases between the two germline ends. The V gene's germline CDR1 is SGHTA and CDR2 FQGNSA. As DNA, the CDR3 is TGTGCCAGCAGCTCTAAGGACAGCCTTTACGAGCAGTACTTC. Protein product: CASSSKDSLYEQYF.

The CDR3 bases are TGTGCCAGCAGCCAAGATTTAACTGAAGCTTTCTTT. Its protein product is CASSQDLTEAFF. The V call is TRBV4-2, the J call TRBJ1-1; no clear D gene. The V end lost 0 bases, the J end lost 5 bases, and 4 bases lay between the germline ends. The CDR3 length is 12 residues. Germline-derived CDR1 and CDR2 are LGHNA and YNFKEQ.

Points on this clone: Other nucleotide sequences in the sample specify the same CDR3. The rearrangement uses TRBV18 and TRBJ2-5; D is undetermined. The V gene's germline CDR1 is KGHSH and CDR2 LQKENI. The V and J ends lost 0 bases and 2 bases respectively, with 4 bases between them. This CDR3 has 13 residues. CDR3 bases: TGTGCCAGCTCACCACCCCAACAAGAGACCCAGTACTTC. It codes for CASSPPQQETQYF.

J is TRBJ2-7 and V is TRBV5-1, with a tentative D call TRBD1 (5 bases). V lost 0 bases, J lost 2 bases, and 18 bases lay in between. Germline-derived CDR1 and CDR2 are SGHRS and YFSETQ. The CDR3 has 17 residues. DNA for the CDR3: TGCGCCAGCAGCTTGGCCGTTCCGTCTTGGACAACCTACGAGCAGTACTTC. Its translation is CASSLAVPSWTTYEQYF.

The rearrangement uses TRBV15 and TRBJ2-1; 7 bases fit TRBD2. This CDR3 region has 15 residues. The ends lost 3 bases at V and 4 bases at J; junction bases unmatched: 6. Germline V CDR1 and CDR2: LNHNV, YYDKDF (reference sequence). Here the CDR3 reads CATSSDRGSYNEQFF. Written as DNA, the CDR3 is TGTGCCACCAGCAGTGACCGCGGGAGTTACAATGAGCAGTTCTTC.

The rearrangement joins TRBV5-1 to TRBJ2-7; D may be TRBD2 (6 bases). Per germline, CDR1 SGHRS and CDR2 YFSETQ. V lost 0 bases, J lost 7 bases, and 14 bases lay in between. The CDR3 is 14 amino acids. CDR3 protein: CASSLGGGPSEQYF. The CDR3 bases are TGCGCCAGCAGCTTGGGGGGAGGCCCATCAGAGCAGTACTTC.

This chain links TRBV29-1 with TRBJ2-1; 7 bases are a match to TRBD2. V lost 8 bases to trimming and J lost 4 bases; unmatched junction nucleotides: 5. This CDR3 has 12 residues. CDR1 and CDR2 (germline): SQVTM, ANQGSEA. For the CDR3, the DNA is TGCAGCCACCGGACTAGTTACAATGAGCAGTTCTTC. Translated: CSHRTSYNEQFF.

This clone has only one observation. This sequence joins TRBV28 and TRBJ2-7, with D maybe TRBD1 (6 bases). The CDR3 is made up of 15 amino acids. V lost 5 bases and J 2 bases, leaving 16 bases between the germline ends. CDR1 MDHEN and CDR2 SYDVKM come from the germline V gene. The CDR3 coding sequence is TGTGCCAGCAGTCTTCTCCGGGACAAGGCCTACGAGCAGTACTTC. Translating it yields CASSLLRDKAYEQYF.

The chain is built from TRBV7-7 and TRBJ2-7; TRBD1 aligns across 8 bases. CDR3 length: 15 amino acids. CDR1 and CDR2 (germline): SSHAT, FNYEAQ (reference sequence). V trimming: 2 bases; J trimming: 0 bases; junction bases outside the gene matches: 3. The CDR3: CASSLRTGSSYEQYF. DNA for the CDR3: TGTGCCAGCAGCTTACGGACAGGGAGCTCCTACGAGCAGTACTTC.

The CDR3 loop is CASSLTTGLANYGYTF. DNA of the CDR3: TGTGCCAGCTCACTAACGACAGGCCTAGCTAACTATGGCTACACCTTC. The V and J genes are TRBV18 and TRBJ1-2; tentative D call: TRBD1 (6 bases). Germline-derived CDR1 and CDR2 are KGHSH and LQKENI. V was shortened by 4 bases and J by 0 bases, with 15 bases between the two germline ends. The CDR3 runs 16 residues.

V usage is TRBV7-2 and J usage is TRBJ2-2; a weak D match, TRBD2 (5 bases). The CDR3 runs to 14 residues. V lost 5 bases and J 6 bases, leaving 13 bases between the germline ends. In germline, CDR1 is SGHTA, CDR2 FQGNSA. DNA of the CDR3: TGTGCCAGCAGCCCCCGGAGGAGGTCCGGGGAGCTGTTTTTT. The encoded protein is CASSPRRRSGELFF. Together with reference TRBV7-2 and TRBJ2-2, the CDR3 gives the full variable domain: GAGVSQSPSNKVTEKGKDVELRCDPISGHTALYWYRQSLGQGLEFLIYFQGNSAPDKSGLPSDRFSAERTGGSVSTLTIQRTQQEDSAVYLCASSPRRRSGELFFGEGSRLTVL.

As DNA, the CDR3 is TGTGCCAGCAGACAGACGCCACGGGGGACTGAAGCTTTCTTT. Its translation: CASRQTPRGTEAFF. The V and J genes are TRBV28 and TRBJ1-1; tentatively, D is TRBD1 (5 bases). This CDR3 comprises 14 residues. Germline lookup yields CDR1 MDHEN and CDR2 SYDVKM. Trimming shortened V by 6 bases and J by 5 bases, and 16 bases separated the two germline ends.

The genes are TRBV27 and TRBJ1-5; D remains unclear. The CDR3 has 16 residues. V shed 2 bases and J shed 0 bases, with 11 bases lying between them. Germline V gene sequence: CDR1 MNHEY, CDR2 SMNVEV (reference sequence). CDR3 sequence: CASSLRGVNSNQPQHF. In DNA, the CDR3 is TGTGCCAGCAGTTTAAGAGGCGTAAATAGCAATCAGCCCCAGCATTTT.

This chain connects TRBV6-1 to TRBJ1-2, with a weak D call TRBD1 (6 bases). The germline V and J ends were trimmed by 3 bases and 6 bases, with 14 bases remaining between them. The V gene's germline CDR1 is MNHNS and CDR2 SASEGT. This CDR3 contains 14 residues. For the CDR3, the DNA is TGTGCCAGCAGTGAGGGGGCGGCATCCAATGGCTACACCTTC. Its protein is CASSEGAASNGYTF.

This chain uses TRBV5-1 with TRBJ1-6; TRBD1 matches at 9 bases. The CDR3 has 14 amino acids. Germline V gives CDR1 SGHRS, CDR2 YFSETQ. V was clipped by 4 bases and J by 6 bases; unmatched bases: 2. The CDR3 region is CASSTTGGNSPLHF. CDR3 DNA: TGCGCCAGCAGCACGACAGGGGGTAATTCACCCCTCCACTTT.